What follows are 25 T cell receptor beta chains derived from one specimen sequenced in a study of T cells in Graves' hyperthyroidism and ophthalmopathy. TCR beta CDR3 sequences were amplified from RNA transcripts. With the HTBI primer set, the TCR CDR3 went through a first round of RT-PCR. TCRdb processed the multiplex PCR reads anew with MiXCR; each CDR3 protein has one entry. Among approximately 490,000 distinct CDR3 sequences, approximately 23% were seen once, and the ten largest hold 49%. The sample comprised blood. These receptors originate from a woman aged 70-85 years with Graves' ophthalmopathy.

The table lists this clonotype with a few counts. This chain uses TRBV18 with TRBJ2-3; D ambiguous. Germline CDR1 and CDR2: KGHSH and LQKENI. CDR3 length: 14 amino acids. Trimming removed 6 bases from V and 0 bases from J, with 10 bases in between. CDR3 amino acids: CASSLGPSTDTQYF. DNA for the CDR3: TGTGCCAGCTCCCTGGGCCCTAGCACAGATACGCAGTATTTT.

This chain uses TRBV5-6 with TRBJ1-5; TRBD1 might be the D (5 bases). The CDR3 consists of 15 residues. In germline, CDR1 is SGHDT, CDR2 YYEEEE. Between the trimmed V and J ends, which lost 2 bases and 4 bases, there was a span of 13 bases. The CDR3 loop reads CASSFGGRTNQPQHF. CDR3 DNA: TGTGCCAGCAGCTTTGGGGGAAGGACAAATCAGCCCCAGCATTTT. The variable domain in full, completed from reference TRBV5-6 and TRBJ1-5, reads DAGVTQSPTHLIKTRGQQVTLRCSPKSGHDTVSWYQQALGQGPQFIFQYYEEEERQRGNFPDRFSGHQFPNYSSELNVNALLLGDSALYLCASSFGGRTNQPQHFGDGTRLSIL.

The sample holds many counts of this clonotype. The CDR3 reads CASSQDGRGKQFF. CDR3 DNA sequence: TGTGCCAGCAGCCAAGATGGAAGGGGCAAGCAGTTCTTC. The chain employs TRBV3-1 and TRBJ2-1, with D possibly TRBD1 on 5 matching bases. CDR1 LGHDT and CDR2 YNNKEL come from the germline V gene (reference sequence). Trimming shortened V by 0 bases and J by 11 bases, and 11 bases separated the two germline ends. The CDR3 consists of 13 residues.

The chain employs TRBV4-2 and TRBJ1-1; D remains unclear. The CDR3 has 14 amino acids. The germline V gene encodes CDR1 LGHNA and CDR2 YNFKEQ. The V end was cut by 1 base, the J end by 4 bases, with 10 bases between. The CDR3 loop is CASSQGVAPTEAFF. The CDR3 region has the DNA TGTGCCAGCAGCCAAGGCGTGGCCCCCACTGAAGCTTTCTTT.

The J gene is TRBJ2-1, the V gene TRBV10-3; 7 bases fit TRBD1. V was pared by 2 bases and J by 8 bases, with 6 bases of the junction left unmatched. Germline-derived CDR1 and CDR2 are ENHRY and SYGVKD. The CDR3 runs 14 residues. The CDR3 loop reads CAISEGRGGDEQFF. In DNA, the CDR3 is TGTGCCATCAGTGAGGGGAGAGGGGGCGATGAGCAGTTCTTC.

This clonotype has more than one count but fewer than ten. DNA for the CDR3: TGTGCCAGCAGTCCCGACACCTCTAGCACAGATACGCAGTATTTT. Its protein is CASSPDTSSTDTQYF. The rearrangement joins TRBV28 to TRBJ2-3; D is unresolved. Germline V lookup: CDR1 MDHEN, CDR2 SYDVKM. Trimming removed 5 bases at V and 0 bases at J, with 12 bases between. The length of the CDR3 is 15 residues.

This chain uses TRBV5-1 with TRBJ2-1; 12 bases fit TRBD2. With V trimmed by 7 bases and J by 9 bases, 11 bases remained unmatched. The CDR3 is made up of 15 amino acids. Germline CDR1 is SGHRS and CDR2 is YFSETQ. This CDR3 is CASWHTSGRLGEQFF. The DNA for the CDR3 is TGCGCCAGCTGGCACACTAGCGGGAGGCTCGGTGAGCAGTTCTTC.

This clonotype was seen a handful of times. This chain's CDR3 is CASSLGDYGAKNIQYF. As DNA, the CDR3 is TGCGCCAGCAGCTTGGGCGACTATGGGGCCAAAAACATTCAGTACTTC. The gene calls are TRBV5-1 and TRBJ2-4; TRBD2 is a possible D gene (5 bases). Trimming shortened V by 0 bases and J by 1 base, and 11 bases separated the two germline ends. This CDR3 has 16 residues. Germline CDR1 reads SGHRS; CDR2 reads YFSETQ.

There are a few counts of this clonotype. The chain combines TRBV6-1 with TRBJ2-7; no clear D gene. V was pared by 6 bases and J by 4 bases, with 19 bases between. The CDR3 has 15 residues. CDR1 and CDR2 (germline): MNHNS, SASEGT. This CDR3 reads CASREPPGLTYEQYF. The CDR3 nucleotides read TGTGCCAGCAGAGAACCACCGGGCTTGACATACGAGCAGTACTTC.

The chain is built from TRBV4-3 and TRBJ2-7; D call uncertain. The CDR3 is 14 residues long. Trimming took 1 base from V and 0 from J, leaving 7 bases between them. CDR1 and CDR2 from the germline V gene are LGHNA and YSLEER. CDR3 bases: TGCGCCAGCAGCCAAGGGCTACCCTCCTACGAGCAGTACTTC. Translating gives CASSQGLPSYEQYF.

The V gene is TRBV30, the J gene TRBJ2-3; D is undetermined. This CDR3 comprises 15 residues. V lost 2 bases, J lost 6 bases, and 18 bases lay in between. Per germline, CDR1 GTSNPN and CDR2 SVGIG (reference sequence). Written as DNA, the CDR3 is TGTGCCTGGAGTATCCCTCCGTTCCCCGGCGATACGCAGTATTTT. As protein: CAWSIPPFPGDTQYF.

The V and J genes are TRBV9 and TRBJ2-3; 7 bases are a match to TRBD2. The ends lost 4 bases at V and 1 base at J; junction bases unmatched: 6. Germline assignment: CDR1 SGDLS and CDR2 YYNGEE. The CDR3 loop spans 15 amino acids. Here the CDR3 DNA reads TGTGCCAGCAGCCCCACTAGCGCGGGCACAGATACGCAGTATTTT. Amino acid sequence: CASSPTSAGTDTQYF.

This clonotype was seen more than once but under ten times. The chain uses TRBV29-1 and TRBJ2-5; 9 nucleotides align to TRBD1. The junction had 7 bases not matched to a gene; V was cut back by 8 bases and J by 6 bases. The CDR3 has 12 amino acids. The germline V gene encodes CDR1 SQVTM and CDR2 ANQGSEA. The CDR3 coding sequence is TGCAGCACGAGAGGACAGGGGAAGACCCAGTACTTC. Its protein product is CSTRGQGKTQYF. Drawing the rest from reference TRBV29-1 and TRBJ2-5, the complete variable domain is SAVISQKPSRDICQRGTSLTIQCQVDSQVTMMFWYRQQPGQSLTLIATANQGSEATYESGFVIDKFPISRPNLTFSTLTVSNMSPEDSSIYLCSTRGQGKTQYFGPGTRLLVL.

This sequence joins TRBV9 and TRBJ1-1, with a possible D match to TRBD1 (5 bases). Trimming pared 1 base from V and 6 bases from J, leaving 13 bases between. This CDR3 has 14 residues. The V gene's germline CDR1 is SGDLS and CDR2 YYNGEE. CDR3 residues: CASSVLGGKPEAFF. The DNA of the CDR3 is TGTGCCAGCAGCGTATTGGGGGGGAAGCCTGAAGCTTTCTTT. The complete variable domain, with remaining parts taken from reference TRBV9 and TRBJ1-1, reads DSGVTQTPKHLITATGQRVTLRCSPRSGDLSVYWYQQSLDQGLQFLIQYYNGEERAKGNILERFSAQQFPDLHSELNLSSLELGDSALYFCASSVLGGKPEAFFGQGTRLTVV.

The chain uses TRBV29-1 and TRBJ1-2; D may be TRBD1 (5 bases). The V end was cut by 7 bases, the J end by 7 bases, with 13 bases between. Looked up from germline, CDR1 is SQVTM and CDR2 is ANQGSEA. This CDR3 spans 11 amino acids. This CDR3 is CSGGPQGGYTF. CDR3 bases: TGCAGCGGCGGGCCCCAGGGTGGCTACACCTTC.

This chain uses TRBV11-2 with TRBJ2-5, with 8 bases lining up with TRBD1. V lost 6 bases, J lost 3 bases, and 9 bases stayed unmatched. Germline CDR1 and CDR2: SGHAT and FQNNGV. This CDR3 is built from 15 residues. DNA for the CDR3: TGTGCCAGCAGATCCACAGGGGGACTCGAAGAGACCCAGTACTTC. This codes for CASRSTGGLEETQYF.

This clonotype was found many times. V is TRBV12-3 or TRBV12-4 and J is TRBJ2-2; D is unclear. Trimming took off 2 bases at V and 8 bases at J, with 6 bases between the two ends. The CDR3 runs to 12 residues. The DNA for the CDR3 is TGTGCCAGCAGTTTAATGGCAGGGGAGCTGTTTTTT. This sequence encodes CASSLMAGELFF.

This clonotype showed up many times. The J gene is TRBJ1-1, the V gene TRBV24-1; 7 positions match TRBD1. CDR1 is KGHDR and CDR2 is SFDVKD in the germline V gene. The CDR3 runs 16 residues. V lost 2 bases and J lost 8; bases outside the gene matches: 13. CDR3: CATSDSSTGTVGEAFF. CDR3 sequence (DNA): TGTGCCACCAGTGATTCTAGCACCGGGACAGTCGGGGAAGCTTTCTTT.

The rearrangement links TRBV6-4 to TRBJ2-3; the match to TRBD2 covers 14 bases. Germline-derived CDR1 and CDR2 are MRHNA and SNTAGT. The CDR3 spans 20 residues. The ends lost 5 bases at V and 5 bases at J; junction bases unmatched: 18. In DNA, the CDR3 is TGTGCCAGCAGTCCCATTAGTTCTGGACTAGCGGGAGGACGGGGAGATACGCAGTATTTT. This codes for CASSPISSGLAGGRGDTQYF.

This clonotype was detected only a few times. The genes are TRBV5-6 and TRBJ2-1, with D perhaps matching TRBD1 (6 bases). This CDR3 has 16 residues. Trimming stripped 4 bases from V and 0 bases from J, with 14 bases between. The germline V gene has CDR1 SGHDT and CDR2 YYEEEE. The CDR3 region is CASSLGAEHSYNEQFF. The CDR3 DNA sequence: TGTGCCAGCAGCCTGGGGGCGGAACACTCCTACAATGAGCAGTTCTTC.

This clonotype was seen a handful of times. V is TRBV13 and J is TRBJ2-4; D unclear. With 4 bases removed from V and 2 bases from J, the gap between germline ends came to 12 bases. Germline CDR1 PRHDT, CDR2 FYEKMQ (reference sequence). This CDR3 spans 15 amino acids. DNA of the CDR3: TGTGCCAGCAGCTCCCAGCGTGGGTCCAAAAACATTCAGTACTTC. Translating it yields CASSSQRGSKNIQYF.

The chain combines TRBV28 with TRBJ2-7; 8 bases align to TRBD2. The ends lost 2 bases at V and 7 bases at J; junction bases unmatched: 10. The CDR3 consists of 15 residues. Germline-derived CDR1 and CDR2 are MDHEN and SYDVKM. The DNA for the CDR3 is TGTGCCAGCAGTTTAGGTTCAGCGGGAGTGAGGGAGCAGTACTTC. Encoded protein: CASSLGSAGVREQYF.

The chain uses TRBV19 and TRBJ2-3; D is unresolved. V was shortened by 6 bases and J by 11 bases, with 12 bases between the two germline ends. The germline V gene encodes CDR1 LNHDA and CDR2 SQIVND (reference sequence). The CDR3 is 11 residues long. This CDR3 is CASRESRKQYF. For the CDR3, the DNA is TGTGCCAGTAGGGAAAGTAGAAAGCAGTATTTT.

In its sample, this clonotype was seen many times. The chain joins TRBV28 to TRBJ2-1; D may be TRBD1 (5 bases). The V gene's germline CDR1 is MDHEN and CDR2 SYDVKM. The CDR3 is 16 amino acids. The V gene lost 6 bases and the J gene lost 2 bases, with 17 bases spanning the gap. Here the CDR3 DNA reads TGTGCCAGCAGGTCCTCACAAGGGGTCACCTACAATGAGCAGTTCTTC. It is translated as CASRSSQGVTYNEQFF. Based on the CDR3 plus reference TRBV28 and TRBJ2-1, the full variable domain is DVKVTQSSRYLVKRTGEKVFLECVQDMDHENMFWYRQDPGLGLRLIYFSYDVKMKEKGDIPEGYSVSREKKERFSLILESASTNQTSMYLCASRSSQGVTYNEQFFGPGTRLTVL.

This clonotype has a count of ten or more. The chain links TRBV7-2 to TRBJ2-1, with a tentative D call TRBD2 (6 bases). V lost 5 bases and J 7 bases, leaving 12 bases between the germline ends. The CDR3 extends over 13 amino acids. Germline V gene lookup returns CDR1 SGHTA and CDR2 FQGNSA. The CDR3 region is CASSTFSGNEQFF. Written as DNA, the CDR3 is TGTGCCAGCAGCACCTTTAGCGGAAATGAGCAGTTCTTC.